Below are 16 T cell receptor beta chains sequenced from a single sample in a study of T cell changes during pregnancy in multiple sclerosis. Clones were sequenced by immunoSEQ multiplex PCR, and TCRdb holds only the in-frame ones, with some missing. Of approximately 40,000 clones in the sample, about nine tenths are singletons; the top ten hold roughly an eighth. This specimen was CD8+ T cells from peripheral blood mononuclear cells, taken after pregnancy. The receptors were gathered from a female donor with multiple sclerosis, enrolled in a pregnancy study.

The rearrangement uses TRBV19 and TRBJ2-1; 7 positions match TRBD1. The CDR3 has 14 amino acids. J gave up 2 bases and V 7 bases, and 5 bases lay outside the gene matches. CDR1 LNHDA and CDR2 SQIVND come from the germline V gene (reference sequence). CDR3 in amino acids: CASTDRVTYNEQFF. CDR3 in DNA: TGTGCCAGTACCGACAGGGTAACCTACAATGAGCAGTTCTTC.

The chain couples TRBV4-1 to TRBJ2-7; a possible D gene is TRBD1 (5 bases). The V gene's germline CDR1 is MGHRA and CDR2 YSYEKL. This CDR3 spans 13 amino acids. V dropped 2 bases and J dropped 3 bases, with 8 bases sitting between them. CDR3 residues: CASSQYDSYEQYF. For the CDR3, the DNA is TGCGCCAGCAGCCAATATGACAGCTACGAGCAGTACTTC.

The chain combines TRBV11-2 with TRBJ2-1; unclear D gene. Between the trimmed V and J ends, which lost 3 bases and 8 bases, there was a span of 5 bases. Looked up from germline, CDR1 is SGHAT and CDR2 is FQNNGV. CDR3 length: 11 residues. CDR3: CASSFTDEQFF. CDR3 sequence (DNA): TGTGCCAGCAGCTTCACAGATGAGCAGTTCTTC.

The chain couples TRBV7-9 to TRBJ2-3; TRBD2 matches at 8 bases. This CDR3 comprises 15 residues. CDR1 is SEHNR and CDR2 is FQNEAQ in the germline V gene (reference sequence). The trim removed 5 bases at V and 4 bases at J, leaving 8 bases unmatched. CDR3 bases: TGTGCCAGCAGCCGATTAGCGGGGCGGGCAGATACGCAGTATTTT. Amino acids: CASSRLAGRADTQYF.

The chain recombines TRBV5-8 with TRBJ2-1; D call uncertain. The CDR3 has 12 amino acids. The V gene lost 2 bases and the J gene lost 7 bases, with 7 bases spanning the gap. Germline V gene lookup returns CDR1 SGHTS and CDR2 YDEGEE. DNA for the CDR3: TGTGCCAGCAGCTTCAGAGGTAATGAGCAGTTCTTC. Translating it yields CASSFRGNEQFF.

CDR3 coding DNA: TGTGCCAGCAGACGGCCGGGACTAGCGGGGAGGGATGAGCAGTTCTTC. It codes for CASRRPGLAGRDEQFF. This chain joins TRBV28 and TRBJ2-1; 13 bases line up with TRBD2. Unmatched junction bases numbered 10, after V lost 6 bases and J lost 8 bases. Per the germline V gene, CDR1 is MDHEN and CDR2 is SYDVKM. This CDR3 region has 16 residues.

This chain joins TRBV27 and TRBJ2-6, with TRBD2 as a possible D gene (7 bases). Trimming stripped 10 bases from V and 2 bases from J, with 18 bases between. Per the germline V gene, CDR1 is MNHEY and CDR2 is SMNVEV (reference sequence). The CDR3 is 16 residues long. The CDR3 protein is CATATLGGPGANVLTF. The CDR3 DNA reads as TGTGCCACCGCCACCTTGGGGGGGCCTGGGGCCAACGTCCTGACTTTC. Drawing the rest from reference TRBV27 and TRBJ2-6, the complete variable domain is EAQVTQNPRYLITVTGKKLTVTCSQNMNHEYMSWYRQDPGLGLRQIYYSMNVEVTDKGDVPEGYKVSRKEKRNFPLILESPSPNQTSLYFCATATLGGPGANVLTFGAGSRLTVL.

This clone came up once. The rearrangement joins TRBV5-1 to TRBJ2-7; D possibly corresponds to TRBD2 (6 bases). Germline CDR1 and CDR2: SGHRS and YFSETQ. Trimming took off 0 bases at V and 6 bases at J, with 10 bases between the two ends. This CDR3 has 13 amino acids. The CDR3 DNA reads TGCGCCAGCAGCTTGGTGGAGGGGCGCGAGCAGTACTTC. Translated: CASSLVEGREQYF. Together with reference TRBV5-1 and TRBJ2-7, the CDR3 gives the full variable domain: KAGVTQTPRYLIKTRGQQVTLSCSPISGHRSVSWYQQTPGQGLQFLFEYFSETQRNKGNFPGRFSGRQFSNSRSEMNVSTLELGDSALYLCASSLVEGREQYFGPGTRLTVT.

The chain joins TRBV5-4 to TRBJ2-1; possibly TRBD2 for D (6 bases). CDR1 is SGHNT and CDR2 is YYREEE in the germline V gene (reference sequence). Deletions cut 4 bases from V and 10 bases from J, with 21 bases between. The CDR3 runs to 15 residues. The CDR3 DNA is TGTGCCAGCAGCGGTGGCGGGATTGGGGACCGCGAGCAGTTCTTC. It codes for CASSGGGIGDREQFF.

This clone has just one count. The chain is built from TRBV7-6 and TRBJ1-6, with 8 bases aligning to TRBD1. This CDR3 has 16 amino acids. The V gene's germline CDR1 is SGHVS and CDR2 FNYEAQ. V lost 1 base to trimming and J lost 9 bases; unmatched junction nucleotides: 8. The CDR3 region is CASSLEDRGVSSPLHF. The DNA of the CDR3 is TGTGCCAGCAGCTTAGAAGACAGGGGAGTTTCTTCACCCCTCCACTTT.

The CDR3 sequence: CASEEARYGYTF. The DNA of the CDR3 is TGTGCCAGTGAGGAGGCCCGCTATGGCTACACCTTC. This chain uses TRBV9 with TRBJ1-2, with D unclear. There are 12 residues in the CDR3. The germline gives CDR1 SGDLS, CDR2 YYNGEE. The V end lost 8 bases, the J end lost 4 bases, and 12 bases lay between the germline ends.

This chain joins TRBV10-3 and TRBJ2-7, with 8 bases aligning to TRBD1. J was trimmed by 1 base and V by 6 bases; bases with no gene match: 5. CDR3 size: 14 residues. Per germline, CDR1 ENHRY and CDR2 SYGVKD. In DNA form, the CDR3 reads TGTGCCATCAGACCGACAGGGGCATCCTACGAGCAGTACTTC. Protein sequence: CAIRPTGASYEQYF.

This chain uses TRBV9 with TRBJ2-7, with D possibly TRBD2 on 5 matching bases. Germline V gene data show CDR1 as SGDLS and CDR2 as YYNGEE. Trimming removed 4 bases from V and 1 base from J, with 21 bases in between. The CDR3 has 17 amino acids. The CDR3 region is CASSLNPGSELSYEQYF. CDR3 DNA: TGTGCCAGCAGCTTAAATCCGGGGTCAGAACTGTCCTACGAGCAGTACTTC. Looking up the rest from reference TRBV9 and TRBJ2-7 gives the full variable domain: DSGVTQTPKHLITATGQRVTLRCSPRSGDLSVYWYQQSLDQGLQFLIQYYNGEERAKGNILERFSAQQFPDLHSELNLSSLELGDSALYFCASSLNPGSELSYEQYFGPGTRLTVT.

This chain uses TRBV4-1 with TRBJ1-6; maybe TRBD1 (5 bases). The V end was cut by 0 bases, the J end by 7 bases, with 13 bases between. Looked up from germline, CDR1 is MGHRA and CDR2 is YSYEKL. The CDR3 is 16 amino acids. CDR3 DNA sequence: TGCGCCAGCAGCCAAGATGGCGGGACGGTGAATTCACCCCTCCACTTT. Translation gives CASSQDGGTVNSPLHF.

The CDR3 DNA reads as TGTGCCAGCAGCTCGGGGACAGGTTTACGAGCTTTCTTT. As protein: CASSSGTGLRAFF. V usage is TRBV7-9 and J usage is TRBJ1-1; TRBD1 agrees at 8 bases. In germline, CDR1 is SEHNR, CDR2 FQNEAQ (reference sequence). The CDR3 has 13 amino acids. V was pared by 4 bases and J by 10 bases, with 8 bases of the junction left unmatched.

This chain uses TRBV25-1 with TRBJ1-4; the match to TRBD1 covers 7 bases. The J segment lost 7 bases and the V segment lost 3 bases, leaving 11 bases of the junction unmatched. The CDR3 contains 16 residues. Germline loops: CDR1 MGHDK, CDR2 SYGVNS. CDR3 loop: CASSDPDRVLGEKLFF. The CDR3 DNA follows: TGTGCCAGCAGTGACCCCGACAGGGTATTGGGTGAAAAACTGTTTTTT. The full variable domain, in which reference TRBV25-1 and TRBJ1-4 provide the parts outside the CDR3, is EADIYQTPRYLVIGTGKKITLECSQTMGHDKMYWYQQDPGMELHLIHYSYGVNSTEKGDLSSESTVSRIRTEHFPLTLESARPSHTSQYLCASSDPDRVLGEKLFFGSGTQLSVL.